This is a list of T cell receptor beta chains from one sample in a study of control samples from healthy donors and cancer patients. TCRdb's table, derived via immunoSEQ multiplex PCR, lists solely in-frame clones and lacks some. The repertoire consists of about 160,000 clones, with about 90% occurring once and the leading ten covering around 12%. Material: blood. The receptors were gathered from a man aged 30-40 years in good health. CDR3s include the opening cysteine and the closing phenylalanine or tryptophan. The D gene is left open where the match is weak.

v_call	d_call	cdr3_aa
TRBV12-5	NA	CASGINHRVRGTYEQYF
TRBV6-5	TRBD1	CATWTGGNYEQYF
TRBV5-1	TRBD1	CASSPGQGGDTGELFF
TRBV5-1	NA	CASSLGPGEHETQYF
TRBV6-2/TRBV6-3	NA	CASSLSYNEQFF
TRBV5-6	NA	CASSFRGVSNQPQHF
TRBV18	NA	CASSLDRNQPQHF
TRBV20-1	NA	CSASSVPAGNNSPLHF
TRBV5-4	NA	CASRSVLDYPGELFF
TRBV7-9	NA	CASSLAQAWGWSEAFF
TRBV5-4	NA	CASSSPLSTDTQYF
TRBV4-1	NA	CASSQEGVDLQQDEQFF
TRBV5-6	NA	CASSLASTGATNEKLFF
TRBV11-2	TRBD2	CASSIGASGRYEQYF
TRBV18	NA	CASSPQRRRSEHFTGELFF
TRBV27	NA	CATRPQGNTEAFF
TRBV29-1	NA	CSVGDFDTQYF
TRBV7-9	TRBD1	CASSLRDRGGNTIYF
TRBV6-5	NA	CASSYQPTNEKLFF
TRBV29-1	NA	CSVEGGGKETQYF
TRBV5-1	NA	CASSKGSGNTIYF
TRBV19	NA	CASRRQGGSPLHF
TRBV27	NA	CASSLSRRQAGGYTF
TRBV9	TRBD1	CASSAQGEANYGYTF